This T cell receptor beta chain was sequenced during a study of blood T cell repertoires in COVID-19. Study as a whole: Material from acute and convalescent COVID-19 was sourced from the United States, Italy and Spain.

Clones were read by immunoSEQ multiplex PCR, and TCRdb kept only the in-frame ones, dropping some. The table includes approximately 210,000 clones, roughly 80% detected once. Unmatched junction bases numbered 3, after V lost 0 bases and J lost 4 bases. The CDR3 is made up of 15 amino acids. In germline, CDR1 is MNHEY, CDR2 SVGEGT. The rearrangement uses TRBV6-2 or TRBV6-3 and TRBJ2-7, with 10 bases identical to TRBD1. This receptor was identified in a human donor in a cohort sampled during active COVID-19. Material for sequencing was peripheral blood. CDR3 in amino acids: CASSYSTGGWYEQYF. The CDR3 DNA follows: TGTGCCAGCAGTTACTCGACAGGGGGCTGGTACGAGCAGTACTTC.